This T cell receptor beta chain derives from a study of blood T cell repertoires in COVID-19. The protocol was immunoSEQ multiplex PCR, while the TCRdb copy is restricted to in-frame clones and leaves out a portion. The sample includes tens of thousands of clones, around 83% of them seen just once. The sequenced sample consisted of peripheral blood. The source is a human donor in a cohort sampled during active or convalescent COVID-19.

CDR3: CASSQGQGAGETQYF. The DNA of the CDR3 is TGTGCCAGCAGTCAGGGACAGGGGGCAGGAGAGACCCAGTACTTC. The chain recombines TRBV6-2 or TRBV6-3 with TRBJ2-5, with 12 bases identical to TRBD1. This CDR3 spans 15 amino acids. Germline-derived CDR1 and CDR2 are MNHEY and SVGEGT. The V segment lost 5 bases and the J segment 4 bases; nucleotides outside the gene matches: 5.